The present TCR beta chain was sequenced within a study of blood T cell repertoires in COVID-19 (dated by TCRdb to the early 2020s). As for the study more broadly: Samples covering the acute and convalescent phases of COVID-19 were provided by collaborators in the United States, Italy and Spain. The material from the prospective study consisted of cDNA or gDNA derived from T cells, B-cell-depleted T cells, or PBMCs. Deeply sampled blood TCRbeta repertoires from subjects exposed to, actively infected with, or recovered from COVID-19 were included in the dataset. A freely available public database, intended as a resource for researchers studying the immune response to SARS-CoV-2, is where the repertoires were released. The samples were drawn from the first 160 participants of the ongoing ImmuneRACE study and from 1,254 subjects provided by 6 global collaborators. Nearly every sample came with metadata listing a de-identified subject ID, COVID-19 status, age in years and sex. HLA class I and class II types, where available, came from metadata supplied by the sample provider rather than from assay-based typing. General study outcomes and caveats: Clinical and demographic metadata were provided uncurated, with the amount varying by source and participant.

There are 16 amino acids in the CDR3, from cysteine to phenylalanine inclusive. Just CDR3 DNA is preserved here, 48 bases in frame from base 1. From a lookup of the germline V gene, CDR1 and CDR2 are MNHNS and SASEGT. The germline ends are 14 bases apart after V is trimmed by 2 bases and J by 2 bases. The collaborating institutions used their own protocols to collect whole blood in K2EDTA tubes. For TCRbeta analysis, collaborators shipped samples in one of three forms: frozen whole blood, isolated PBMCs, or DNA extracted from either of those sample types. TCRbeta CDR3 regions were amplified from genomic DNA using the immunoSEQ Assay, a bias-controlled multiplex PCR. The paper's data handling went like this. The number of nucleated cells in each sample was estimated from the amplification of reference gene primers within the assay. Sequence reads were collapsed and filtered to measure the absolute abundance of every unique TCRbeta CDR3 rearrangement. Productive Simpson clonality was computed per sample as the square root of Simpson's diversity index over productive rearrangements. Not all clones reach the TCRdb copy of this immuneACCESS table, which keeps in-frame sequences only. Checked studies attribute under half of the gap to unresolved V genes and leave the rest unexplained. The V and J calls and clone size come from that table; D and trimming were worked out from the DNA. This sample lists about 260,000 clones; about 80% were detected once. Around 1.9% of the sample goes to the ten largest clones.

About this clone itself: The antigen this receptor binds is unknown. No clone much larger than this one lies a single base away; base qualities are absent.

The clonotype comes from a woman of 80 years or more with acute or convalescent COVID-19. This chain joins TRBV6-1 to TRBJ2-3; perhaps TRBD2 is the D gene, with 6 bases matching. Sequences were obtained from peripheral blood. The CDR3 amino acid sequence is: CASSERGGATTDTQYF. The bases are TGTGCCAGCAGTGAACGAGGAGGGGCCACCACAGATACGCAGTATTTT.